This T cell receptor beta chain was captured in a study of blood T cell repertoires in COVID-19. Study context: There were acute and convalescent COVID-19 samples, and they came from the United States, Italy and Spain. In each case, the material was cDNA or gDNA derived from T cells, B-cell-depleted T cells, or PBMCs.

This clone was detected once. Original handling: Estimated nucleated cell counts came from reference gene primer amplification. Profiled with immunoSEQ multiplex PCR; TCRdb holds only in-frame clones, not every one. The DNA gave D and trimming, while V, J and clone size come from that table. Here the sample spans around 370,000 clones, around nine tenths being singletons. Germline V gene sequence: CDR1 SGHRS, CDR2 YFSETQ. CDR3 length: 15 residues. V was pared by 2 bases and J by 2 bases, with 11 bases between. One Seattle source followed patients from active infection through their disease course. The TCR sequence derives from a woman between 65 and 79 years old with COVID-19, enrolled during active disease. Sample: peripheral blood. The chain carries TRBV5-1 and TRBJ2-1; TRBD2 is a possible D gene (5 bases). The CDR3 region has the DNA TGCGCCAGCAGCTTTCTGGGGAGCACCTACAATGAGCAGTTCTTC. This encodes CASSFLGSTYNEQFF.